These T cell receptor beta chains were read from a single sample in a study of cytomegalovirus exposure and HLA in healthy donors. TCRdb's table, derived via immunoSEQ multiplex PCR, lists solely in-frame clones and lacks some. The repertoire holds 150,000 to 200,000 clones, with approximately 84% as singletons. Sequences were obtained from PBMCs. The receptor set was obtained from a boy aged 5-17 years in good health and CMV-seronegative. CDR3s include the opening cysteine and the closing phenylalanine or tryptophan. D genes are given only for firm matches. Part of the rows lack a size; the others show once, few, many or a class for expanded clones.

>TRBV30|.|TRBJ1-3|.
TGTGCCTGGAGACAGGGAGCGTTCATATATTTT
CAWRQGAFIYF
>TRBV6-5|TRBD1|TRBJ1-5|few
TGTGCCAGCAGACTTGACAGGGCTCCCAATCAGCCCCAGCATTTT
CASRLDRAPNQPQHF
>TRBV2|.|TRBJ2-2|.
TGTGCCAGCGGATTTGCAGGTGCCGGGGAGCTGTTTTTT
CASGFAGAGELFF
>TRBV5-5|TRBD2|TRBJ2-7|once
TGTGCCAGCAGCTTGGCCCGGAACCGGACTAGTGCGTACGAGCAGTACTTC
CASSLARNRTSAYEQYF
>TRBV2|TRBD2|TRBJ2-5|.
TGTGCCAGCAACCCGGAACTAGCGACGCAAGAGACCCAGTACTTC
CASNPELATQETQYF
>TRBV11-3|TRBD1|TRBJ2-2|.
TGTGCCAGCAGCTTAAAGGGGGCGGGCACCGGGGAGCTGTTTTTT
CASSLKGAGTGELFF
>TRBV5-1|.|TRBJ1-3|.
TGCGCCAGCAGCCCGGACAACTCTGGAAACACCATATATTTT
CASSPDNSGNTIYF
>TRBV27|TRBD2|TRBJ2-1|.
TGTGCCAGCAGTTTTTCCGGGACTAGCGGATACAATGAGCAGTTCTTC
CASSFSGTSGYNEQFF
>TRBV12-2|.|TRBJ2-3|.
TGTGCAAGTCGCTTACCGGGACAGGGCACAGATACGCAGTATTTT
CASRLPGQGTDTQYF
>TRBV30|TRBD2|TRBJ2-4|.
TGTGCCTGGAGTGTTGTGGGACTAACCCTAGCCAAAAACATTCAGTACTTC
CAWSVVGLTLAKNIQYF
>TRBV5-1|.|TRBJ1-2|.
TGCGCCAGCAGCTTGGACGGGGGCTACACCTTC
CASSLDGGYTF
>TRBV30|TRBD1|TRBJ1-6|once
TGTGCCTGGATCCGGGACAGCTCCTATAATTCACCCCTCCACTTT
CAWIRDSSYNSPLHF
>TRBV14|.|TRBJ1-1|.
TGTGCCAGCAGCCAAGATCGATGGCCGTCGAACACTGAAGCTTTCTTT
CASSQDRWPSNTEAFF
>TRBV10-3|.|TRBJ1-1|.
TGTGCCGCAGCAGGGCCCACTGAAGCTTTCTTT
CAAAGPTEAFF
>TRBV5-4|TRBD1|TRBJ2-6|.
TGTGCCAGCAGCGAGACCGGGACAGGGTTACTCGGGGCCAACGTCCTGACTTTC
CASSETGTGLLGANVLTF
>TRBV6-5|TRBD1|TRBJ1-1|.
TGTGCCAGCAGTAGACAGGGGCGGATGAACACTGAAGCTTTCTTT
CASSRQGRMNTEAFF
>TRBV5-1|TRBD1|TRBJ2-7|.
TGCGCCAGCAGCTCAAAGGACAGGGGAGGGCTAAGCTCCTACGAGCAGTACTTC
CASSSKDRGGLSSYEQYF
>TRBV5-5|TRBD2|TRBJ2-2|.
TGTGCCAGCACCACCTCGGAGGCTAGCGGAATGATCGTCCGGGCCGGGGAGCTGTTTTTT
CASTTSEASGMIVRAGELFF
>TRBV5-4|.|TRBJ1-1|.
TGTGCCAGCAGCTTGATTGGTGAGACTGAAGCTTTCTTT
CASSLIGETEAFF
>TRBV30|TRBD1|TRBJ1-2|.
TGTGCCTGGAGACCCCGGGACAGGGTGTATGGCTACACCTTC
CAWRPRDRVYGYTF
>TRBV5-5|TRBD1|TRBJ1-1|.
TGTGCCAGCAGCTACGGACAGGGGAACACTGAAGCTTTCTTT
CASSYGQGNTEAFF
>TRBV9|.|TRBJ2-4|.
TGTGCCAGCAGCGTAGATTCGGTCAGCGGCAAAAACATTCAGTACTTC
CASSVDSVSGKNIQYF
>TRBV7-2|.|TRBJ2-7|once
TGTGCCAGCAGCTGGAGACCCCGAGGAGATCGGTCCTACGAGCAGTACTTC
CASSWRPRGDRSYEQYF
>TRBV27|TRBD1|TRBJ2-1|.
TGTGCCAGCAGTTTAGGACAGGCTACAATACGTGAGCAGTTCTTC
CASSLGQATIREQFF
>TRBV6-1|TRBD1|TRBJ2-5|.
TGTGCCAGCACCTTACACAGGGGACGGGAGACCCAGTACTTC
CASTLHRGRETQYF
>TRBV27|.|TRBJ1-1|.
TGTGCCAGCAGTTTATCGGGCAGATCTGACGATGAAGCTTTCTTT
CASSLSGRSDDEAFF
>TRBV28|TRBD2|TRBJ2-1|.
TGTGCCAGCAGCCTCCCCACTAGCGGGAGTCCAAGGGATGAGCAGTTCTTC
CASSLPTSGSPRDEQFF
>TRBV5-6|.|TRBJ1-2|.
TGTGCCAGCAGCTTGGTTCCGAACTATGGCTACACCTTC
CASSLVPNYGYTF
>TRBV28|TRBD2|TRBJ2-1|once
TGTGCCAGCAGTTTCCTAGCGGGAGGGAGCAATGAGCAGTTCTTC
CASSFLAGGSNEQFF
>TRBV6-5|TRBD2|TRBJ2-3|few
TGTGCCAGCCGGACTAGTTCAGATACGCAGTATTTT
CASRTSSDTQYF
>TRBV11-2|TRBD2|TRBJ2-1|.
TGTGCCAGCAGCCCCCGACTAGCGGGGGACGGGGTCAGTGAGCAGTTCTTC
CASSPRLAGDGVSEQFF
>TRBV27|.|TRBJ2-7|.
TGTGCCAGCAAAGCAGGGGCCTACGAGCAGTACTTC
CASKAGAYEQYF
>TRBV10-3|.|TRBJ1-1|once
TGTGCCACCCACCCGGGGGGCGGCACTGAAGCTTTCTTT
CATHPGGGTEAFF
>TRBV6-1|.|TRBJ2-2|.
TGTGCCAGCAGTGTGGGGGCGGGAGTAAGCACCGGGGAGCTGTTTTTT
CASSVGAGVSTGELFF
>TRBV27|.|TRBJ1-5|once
TGTGCCAGCAGTTTAATAGGGGTAGGCGGCAATCAGCCCCAGCATTTT
CASSLIGVGGNQPQHF
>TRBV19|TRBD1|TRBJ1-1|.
TGTGCCAGTAGTATGTCCCACACAGGGGAAGGTTTCTTT
CASSMSHTGEGFF
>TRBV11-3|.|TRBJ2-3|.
TGTGCCAGCAGCTTCAGCGGGAGCACAGATACGCAGTATTTT
CASSFSGSTDTQYF
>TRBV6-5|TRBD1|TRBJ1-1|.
TGTGCCAGCAGTAGGGGGCGGAGTGAAGCTTTCTTT
CASSRGRSEAFF
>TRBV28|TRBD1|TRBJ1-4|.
TGTGCCAGCAGTTTGACAGGGACAGGAGAGGAAAAACTGTTTTTT
CASSLTGTGEEKLFF
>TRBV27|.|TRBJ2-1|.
TGTGCCAGCAGTTCCCACACAGGCGGGGGCAGCTCCTACAATGAGCAGTTCTTC
CASSSHTGGGSSYNEQFF
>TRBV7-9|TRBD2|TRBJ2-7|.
TGTTCCAGCAGCTTAGGGCTTGAGGGACTAAACTCCTACGAGCAGTACTTC
CSSSLGLEGLNSYEQYF
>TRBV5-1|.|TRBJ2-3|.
TGCGCCAGCAGCTTCGGAGGGCGGTCAGATACGCAGTATTTT
CASSFGGRSDTQYF
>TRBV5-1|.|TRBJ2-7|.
TGCGCCAGCAGCCGCGAGGGCTACGAGCAGTACTTC
CASSREGYEQYF
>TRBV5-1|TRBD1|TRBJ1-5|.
TGCGCCAGCAGCTTGGATGGCGGGACAGGGAACCAGCCCCAGCATTTT
CASSLDGGTGNQPQHF
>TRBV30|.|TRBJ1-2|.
TGTGCCTGGAGGCTATTAACCGGTGGCTACACCTTC
CAWRLLTGGYTF
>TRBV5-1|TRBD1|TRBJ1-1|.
TGCGCCAGCAGACAGGGGGCCATGAACACTGAAGCTTTCTTT
CASRQGAMNTEAFF
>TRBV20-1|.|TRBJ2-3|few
TGCAGTGCTGCGAGCACAGATACGCAGTATTTT
CSAASTDTQYF
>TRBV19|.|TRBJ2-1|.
TGTGCCAGTAGCCCCGAGGGACAAGTGCAGTTCTTC
CASSPEGQVQFF
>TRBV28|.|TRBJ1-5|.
TGTGCCAGCAGTTTCCTTCTTCAGCCCCAGCATTTT
CASSFLLQPQHF
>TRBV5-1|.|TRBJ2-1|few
TGCGCCAGCAGCCCACCATTAGACTCCTACAATGAGCAGTTCTTC
CASSPPLDSYNEQFF
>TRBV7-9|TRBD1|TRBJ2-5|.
TGTGCCAGCAGCTTCGGGGACAGCCAAGAGACCCAGTACTTC
CASSFGDSQETQYF
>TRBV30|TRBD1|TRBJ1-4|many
TGTGCCTGGAGTATCGGACAGGGGGAATCTAATGAAAAACTGTTTTTT
CAWSIGQGESNEKLFF
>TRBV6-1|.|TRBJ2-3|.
TGTGCCAGCATGGCAGTCACAGATACGCAGTATTTT
CASMAVTDTQYF
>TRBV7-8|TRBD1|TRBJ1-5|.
TGTGCCAGCAGCCCCTCGCCGGGACAGGGGCCCTATAGCAATCAGCCCCAGCATTTT
CASSPSPGQGPYSNQPQHF
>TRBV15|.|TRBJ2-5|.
TGTGCCACCAGCGCCCGTGCGGGACCCCGGAGAGAGACCCAGTACTTC
CATSARAGPRRETQYF
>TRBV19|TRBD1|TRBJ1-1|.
TGTGCCAGTAGCCATGGACAGGTGAACACTGAAGCTTTCTTT
CASSHGQVNTEAFF
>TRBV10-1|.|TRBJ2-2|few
TGCGCCAGCTCACCAGGGGAGAGAACCGGGGAGCTGTTTTTT
CASSPGERTGELFF
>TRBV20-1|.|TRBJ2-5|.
TGCAGTGCTAGTCTAACAGAGACCCAGTACTTC
CSASLTETQYF
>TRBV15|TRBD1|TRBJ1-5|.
TGTGCCACCAGCAGAGATTTATTTGGACAGGGTGGAAATCAGCCCCAGCATTTT
CATSRDLFGQGGNQPQHF